This TCR beta chain was captured in a study of blood T cell repertoires in COVID-19. The CDR3 consists of 16 residues. CDR1 is SNHLY, CDR2 FYNNEI, per germline. V gave up 6 bases and J gave up 10 bases; unmatched junction bases: 14. This table comes from immunoSEQ multiplex PCR, and its TCRdb copy is limited to in-frame clones, with some not included. Seen here are over 200,000 clones, approximately 85% observed once, and the top ten hold over 1.5%. Input material: PBMCs or T cells enriched from blood (not recorded which). This sequence originates from a woman in her forties or fifties who had recovered from COVID-19. The rearrangement uses TRBV2 and TRBJ1-4; TRBD1 matches at 10 bases. DNA for the CDR3: TGTGCCAGCAGCGGACAGGGGGGTCGCGTGGCGGGAAAACTGTTTTTT. This codes for CASSGQGGRVAGKLFF.